This TCR beta chain was sequenced in a study of blood T cell repertoires in COVID-19. Produced via immunoSEQ multiplex PCR; TCRdb's table is partial and in-frame only. Found here are 100,000 to 150,000 clones, approximately 83% of them singletons; the top ten hold about 9.9%. The CDR3 is made up of 14 amino acids. V shed 5 bases and J 5 bases; nucleotides not matched to a gene: 5. The germline CDR1 and CDR2 sequences are KGHSH and LQKENI. This receptor was identified in a man aged 40-55 years with active or convalescent COVID-19. Sequenced sample: peripheral blood. The chain carries TRBV18 and TRBJ1-5, with 8 bases matching TRBD1. CDR3 bases: TGTGCCAGCTCAGGACAGGGAAGGGATCAGCCCCAGCATTTT. Its translation is CASSGQGRDQPQHF.